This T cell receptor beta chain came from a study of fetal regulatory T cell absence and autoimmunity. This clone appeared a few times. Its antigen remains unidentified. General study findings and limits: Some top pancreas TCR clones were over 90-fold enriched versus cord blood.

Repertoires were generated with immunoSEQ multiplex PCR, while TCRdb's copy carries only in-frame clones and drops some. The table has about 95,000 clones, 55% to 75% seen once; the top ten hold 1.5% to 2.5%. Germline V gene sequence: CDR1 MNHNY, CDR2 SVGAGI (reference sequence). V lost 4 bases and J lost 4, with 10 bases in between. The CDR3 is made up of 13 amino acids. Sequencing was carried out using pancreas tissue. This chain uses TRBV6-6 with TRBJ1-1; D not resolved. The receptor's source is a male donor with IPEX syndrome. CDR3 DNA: TGTGCCAGCAGTTCCCAATATAGCACTGAAGCTTTCTTT. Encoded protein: CASSSQYSTEAFF.